This T cell receptor beta chain was captured in a study of CD4 and CD8 cells across lung adenocarcinoma regions. Trimming cost V 3 bases and J 6 bases, with 3 bases left between them. This CDR3 is built from 12 residues. CDR1 and CDR2 (germline): MNHEY, SMNVEV (reference sequence). One entry per CDR3 protein, called by TCRdb with MiXCR from the PCR reads. The sample has 16,000 or so distinct CDR3 sequences, around 50% seen once. This clonotype was seen ten or more times. This TCR was sampled from a female donor with lung adenocarcinoma. The CD4 and CD8 labels of this study may be unreliable. The chain couples TRBV27 to TRBJ1-6; D is uncertain. Sequencing input: CD8+ T cells from the center of a lung tumor. The CDR3 loop is CASSLRNSPLHF. CDR3 DNA sequence: TGTGCCAGCAGTTTGCGTAATTCACCCCTCCACTTT.